This is a list of T cell receptor beta chains from one sample in a study of blood T cell repertoires in COVID-19. Generated by immunoSEQ multiplex PCR, the TCRdb table keeps only in-frame clones and is missing some. The sample yields about 300,000 clones, 75% to 95% seen once. What was sequenced was peripheral blood. These receptor sequences come from a woman in her twenties or thirties with COVID-19, enrolled during active disease. The CDR3 runs from the conserved cysteine through the conserved F or W. Each record gives: CDR3 DNA, CDR3 protein, J gene, CDR3 length, clone size, D gene, V gene. The D gene is left open where the match is weak. Clone size is stated in some rows and not others, as once, few, many or a class when expanded.

DNA: TGTGCCAGCAGAAACAGGGAAGCTTTCTTT; CDR3: CASRNREAFF; J: TRBJ1-1; length: 10; size: .; D: .; V: TRBV28
DNA: TGTGCCACCAGTGATCCACTAGCGGGACGTGCCCAAGAGACCCAGTACTTC; CDR3: CATSDPLAGRAQETQYF; J: TRBJ2-5; length: 17; size: .; D: TRBD2; V: TRBV24-1
DNA: TGTGCCAGCAGCCAAGCTTCCTACGAGCAGTACTTC; CDR3: CASSQASYEQYF; J: TRBJ2-7; length: 12; size: .; D: .; V: TRBV3-1/TRBV3-2
DNA: TGCAGCGTTACGGGACAGGCGACCTATGGCTACACCTTC; CDR3: CSVTGQATYGYTF; J: TRBJ1-2; length: 13; size: .; D: TRBD1; V: TRBV29-1
DNA: TGTGCCAGCAGCCAAGTAGGAGTCGAGGGTGGCACTGAAGCTTTCTTT; CDR3: CASSQVGVEGGTEAFF; J: TRBJ1-1; length: 16; size: .; D: .; V: TRBV4-2
DNA: TGTGCCAGCAGTTCCCGGTGGGACCGACTAGACTATGGCTACACCTTC; CDR3: CASSSRWDRLDYGYTF; J: TRBJ1-2; length: 16; size: .; D: .; V: TRBV27
DNA: TGTGCCAGCAGTGTTGGGGGGACAGTGGCTGGCTACACCTTC; CDR3: CASSVGGTVAGYTF; J: TRBJ1-2; length: 14; size: .; D: TRBD1; V: TRBV2
DNA: TGTGCCAGCAGCGTCCAGCGGGGGTCGAACACCGGGGAGCTGTTTTTT; CDR3: CASSVQRGSNTGELFF; J: TRBJ2-2; length: 16; size: .; D: TRBD2; V: TRBV9
DNA: TGTGCCAGCAGCCTGCGGACAGGGACTAACTATGGCTACACCTTC; CDR3: CASSLRTGTNYGYTF; J: TRBJ1-2; length: 15; size: .; D: TRBD1; V: TRBV9
DNA: TGTGCCACCAGACCAGGGACTAGCGGGAGGGGCGAGCAGTTCTTC; CDR3: CATRPGTSGRGEQFF; J: TRBJ2-1; length: 15; size: once; D: TRBD2; V: TRBV24-1
DNA: TGTGCCAGCAGCTTAGTGTTAGCGGGCCCTCGGGAGACCCAGTACTTC; CDR3: CASSLVLAGPRETQYF; J: TRBJ2-5; length: 16; size: .; D: TRBD2; V: TRBV7-6
DNA: TGTGCCAGCAGCCTTCAGGGGACATCTAACTATGGCTACACCTTC; CDR3: CASSLQGTSNYGYTF; J: TRBJ1-2; length: 15; size: .; D: .; V: TRBV27
DNA: TGTGCCTGGAGTTGGGAGCCGGAGCAGTTCTTC; CDR3: CAWSWEPEQFF; J: TRBJ2-1; length: 11; size: .; D: .; V: TRBV30
DNA: TGTGCCAGCACGGGGGGGCTCCTTCACAATGAGCAGTTCTTC; CDR3: CASTGGLLHNEQFF; J: TRBJ2-1; length: 14; size: .; D: TRBD2; V: TRBV6-5
DNA: TGCAGCGTGGTACATACAGGCTACGAGCAGTACTTC; CDR3: CSVVHTGYEQYF; J: TRBJ2-7; length: 12; size: .; D: .; V: TRBV29-1
DNA: TGTGCCAGCAGTTGGGAGGGTGGGGGCATCACAGATACGCAGTATTTT; CDR3: CASSWEGGGITDTQYF; J: TRBJ2-3; length: 16; size: .; D: .; V: TRBV27
DNA: TGTGCCACGCGAATCGGGGGAGGGAGGGGTGAGCAGTTCTTC; CDR3: CATRIGGGRGEQFF; J: TRBJ2-1; length: 14; size: .; D: TRBD2; V: TRBV15
DNA: TGCAGCGTTACTAGAGGACAGGCCTGGGGGCAGTACTTC; CDR3: CSVTRGQAWGQYF; J: TRBJ2-7; length: 13; size: .; D: TRBD1; V: TRBV29-1
DNA: TGTGCCAGCAGCCAAGGTAGGCCTAGCGGGAACTACGAGCAGTACTTC; CDR3: CASSQGRPSGNYEQYF; J: TRBJ2-7; length: 16; size: .; D: TRBD2; V: TRBV3-1/TRBV3-2
DNA: TGTGCCACCAGTAAACCAGCGGGAGGGCACACAGATACGCAGTATTTT; CDR3: CATSKPAGGHTDTQYF; J: TRBJ2-3; length: 16; size: .; D: TRBD2; V: TRBV24-1
DNA: TGTGCCAGCCAGGCCGTTACAATTAATGAAAAACTGTTTTTT; CDR3: CASQAVTINEKLFF; J: TRBJ1-4; length: 14; size: .; D: .; V: TRBV2
DNA: TGTGCCAGTACCATTAGCGGGGCCGGCTACAATGAGCAGTTCTTC; CDR3: CASTISGAGYNEQFF; J: TRBJ2-1; length: 15; size: .; D: TRBD2; V: TRBV19
DNA: TGTGCCTGGAGTCGGGACAGGAATCAGCCCCAGCATTTT; CDR3: CAWSRDRNQPQHF; J: TRBJ1-5; length: 13; size: .; D: TRBD1; V: TRBV30
DNA: TGTGCTAGTGGTACCGGACAGACCTCCTACAATGAGCAGTTCTTC; CDR3: CASGTGQTSYNEQFF; J: TRBJ2-1; length: 15; size: .; D: .; V: TRBV12-5
DNA: TGTGCCAGCTCGGCTGAACAGGGGGCGCTGAACTATGGCTACACCTTC; CDR3: CASSAEQGALNYGYTF; J: TRBJ1-2; length: 16; size: few; D: TRBD1; V: TRBV18
DNA: TGTGCCAGCAGCCCCTATGAGGGGGCAGGTGGCTACACCTTC; CDR3: CASSPYEGAGGYTF; J: TRBJ1-2; length: 14; size: .; D: TRBD1; V: TRBV7-3
DNA: TGTGCCAGCAGTGAATATAAAGAGACCCAGTACTTC; CDR3: CASSEYKETQYF; J: TRBJ2-5; length: 12; size: .; D: .; V: TRBV6-1
DNA: TGTGCCACCAGTGATACAGACAGGTCCTACGAGCAGTACTTC; CDR3: CATSDTDRSYEQYF; J: TRBJ2-7; length: 14; size: .; D: .; V: TRBV24-1
DNA: TGTGCCAGCAGCTTCCCGGCGGGCGGTGAAAACATTCAGTACTTC; CDR3: CASSFPAGGENIQYF; J: TRBJ2-4; length: 15; size: .; D: .; V: TRBV7-9
DNA: TGTGCCAGCAGGCGGGACAGCAACTATGGCTACACCTTC; CDR3: CASRRDSNYGYTF; J: TRBJ1-2; length: 13; size: .; D: TRBD1; V: TRBV6-5
DNA: TGTGCCAGCAACTTAATGTCGACAGGGCAAGAGACCCAGTACTTC; CDR3: CASNLMSTGQETQYF; J: TRBJ2-5; length: 15; size: .; D: TRBD1; V: TRBV11-2
DNA: TGCGCCAGCAGCTTCGGTCAGGGAGGGGAGACCCAGTACTTC; CDR3: CASSFGQGGETQYF; J: TRBJ2-5; length: 14; size: once; D: TRBD2; V: TRBV5-1
DNA: TGTGCCAGCAGCCAAGGACTAGCGGGAGTCACCGGGGAGCTGTTTTTT; CDR3: CASSQGLAGVTGELFF; J: TRBJ2-2; length: 16; size: .; D: TRBD2; V: TRBV3-1/TRBV3-2
DNA: TGTGCCTGGAGAGAAGGGGGCGCGTCACCCCTCCACTTT; CDR3: CAWREGGASPLHF; J: TRBJ1-6; length: 13; size: .; D: TRBD1; V: TRBV30
DNA: TGTGCCAGCACCCATACAGGGATCGATGAGCAGTTCTTC; CDR3: CASTHTGIDEQFF; J: TRBJ2-1; length: 13; size: .; D: .; V: TRBV3-1/TRBV3-2
DNA: TGTGCCAGCAGTGAACGGTCCCGTAATCAGCCCCAGCATTTT; CDR3: CASSERSRNQPQHF; J: TRBJ1-5; length: 14; size: .; D: .; V: TRBV2
DNA: TGTGCCAGCAGTTTACCAACAAGGGGTGGTCAGCCCCAGCATTTT; CDR3: CASSLPTRGGQPQHF; J: TRBJ1-5; length: 15; size: few; D: .; V: TRBV28
DNA: TGCGCCAGCAGCCAAGAAAAACTGAACAGGGGCTACACCGGGGAGCTGTTTTTT; CDR3: CASSQEKLNRGYTGELFF; J: TRBJ2-2; length: 18; size: .; D: TRBD1; V: TRBV4-3
DNA: TGTGCCAGCAGGGCCGGACTAGCCGGGGAGCTGTTTTTT; CDR3: CASRAGLAGELFF; J: TRBJ2-2; length: 13; size: .; D: TRBD2; V: TRBV6-4
DNA: TGTGCCAGCAACCCCCGGGGGGGAAAGAACTATGGCTACACCTTC; CDR3: CASNPRGGKNYGYTF; J: TRBJ1-2; length: 15; size: .; D: .; V: TRBV28
DNA: TGTGCCAGCAGCCCCGAAGAGACTAGCGACACAGATACGCAGTATTTT; CDR3: CASSPEETSDTDTQYF; J: TRBJ2-3; length: 16; size: few; D: TRBD2; V: TRBV7-6
DNA: TGTGCCAGCAGGGCGGGAGACTACGAGCAGTACTTC; CDR3: CASRAGDYEQYF; J: TRBJ2-7; length: 12; size: .; D: TRBD2; V: TRBV2
DNA: TGTGCCAGCAGGGCACCCTCGGGACAGGGGGTTGGCTACACCTTC; CDR3: CASRAPSGQGVGYTF; J: TRBJ1-2; length: 15; size: .; D: TRBD1; V: TRBV2
DNA: TGCGCCAGCAAGAGTCAGGGGGACACTGAAGCTTTCTTT; CDR3: CASKSQGDTEAFF; J: TRBJ1-1; length: 13; size: .; D: TRBD1; V: TRBV5-1
DNA: TGTGCCAGCAGCTCTTTCACAGATACGCAGTATTTT; CDR3: CASSSFTDTQYF; J: TRBJ2-3; length: 12; size: .; D: .; V: TRBV28
DNA: TGTGCCTGGAGAGGTCGCGAGGCACCCTATGGCTACACCTTC; CDR3: CAWRGREAPYGYTF; J: TRBJ1-2; length: 14; size: .; D: .; V: TRBV30
DNA: TGTGCCAGCAGCTTAGGAATCCAGGGGGCGAACACTGAAGCTTTCTTT; CDR3: CASSLGIQGANTEAFF; J: TRBJ1-1; length: 16; size: .; D: TRBD1; V: TRBV7-8
DNA: TGTGCCAGCAGCTTAGGCGGGGCAGGGCATCAGCCCCAGCATTTT; CDR3: CASSLGGAGHQPQHF; J: TRBJ1-5; length: 15; size: .; D: .; V: TRBV7-9
DNA: TGTGCCAGCAGCCAAGATGCGGGAGGTTTATACAATGAGCAGTTCTTC; CDR3: CASSQDAGGLYNEQFF; J: TRBJ2-1; length: 16; size: .; D: TRBD2; V: TRBV4-2
DNA: TGTGCCAGCAGTGAGCAGATTGACGAGCAGTACTTC; CDR3: CASSEQIDEQYF; J: TRBJ2-7; length: 12; size: .; D: .; V: TRBV25-1
DNA: TGTGCCAGCAGCAAGGGGAACAGGAACACTGAAGCTTTCTTT; CDR3: CASSKGNRNTEAFF; J: TRBJ1-1; length: 14; size: .; D: .; V: TRBV9
DNA: TGCAGTGGCGGGCCCAAAAACATTCAGTACTTC; CDR3: CSGGPKNIQYF; J: TRBJ2-4; length: 11; size: .; D: .; V: TRBV20-1
DNA: TGTGCCAGCAGTTCTGGACAGGGAGGCTATGGCTACACCTTC; CDR3: CASSSGQGGYGYTF; J: TRBJ1-2; length: 14; size: once; D: TRBD1; V: TRBV6-5
DNA: TGTGCCAGCAGCCCTAGACTTCATTATAGCAATCAGCCCCAGCATTTT; CDR3: CASSPRLHYSNQPQHF; J: TRBJ1-5; length: 16; size: .; D: .; V: TRBV6-2/TRBV6-3
DNA: TGCAGCGTCGGGACTAGCGGGAGGGCCGGTGAGACCCAGTACTTC; CDR3: CSVGTSGRAGETQYF; J: TRBJ2-5; length: 15; size: once; D: TRBD2; V: TRBV29-1
DNA: TGTGCCAGCGGGAGGGAAAACATTCAGTACTTC; CDR3: CASGRENIQYF; J: TRBJ2-4; length: 11; size: .; D: TRBD2; V: TRBV6-5
DNA: TGTGCCAGCAGTTTTACGACAGGGAGTGGAAACACCATATATTTT; CDR3: CASSFTTGSGNTIYF; J: TRBJ1-3; length: 15; size: .; D: TRBD1; V: TRBV28
DNA: TGTGCCAGCAGGGAAGGCGGGAACTATGGCTACACCTTC; CDR3: CASREGGNYGYTF; J: TRBJ1-2; length: 13; size: .; D: .; V: TRBV6-1
DNA: TGTGCCAGCAGCACCCGACTAGCGGGAGGTTTGAGAGAGACCCAGTACTTC; CDR3: CASSTRLAGGLRETQYF; J: TRBJ2-5; length: 17; size: .; D: TRBD2; V: TRBV9
DNA: TGTGCCAGCAGCCTGGGGACAGGGTCTGAAGCTTTCTTT; CDR3: CASSLGTGSEAFF; J: TRBJ1-1; length: 13; size: .; D: TRBD1; V: TRBV13